The rows below give T cell receptor beta chains drawn from one sample of a study of T cells in Graves' hyperthyroidism and ophthalmopathy. TCRdb reprocessed the multiplex PCR reads with MiXCR, giving one entry per CDR3 protein. Of 600,000 to 800,000 distinct CDR3 sequences in the sample, roughly a third are singletons; the top ten hold roughly 31%. The sequencing input was blood. These receptors all come from a woman aged 35 to 49 with Graves' hyperthyroidism. The CDR3 runs from the conserved cysteine through the conserved F or W. D genes are given only for firm matches. Expanded clones are given a class, and other clones once, few, many or no size at all.

abundance: many; j_gene: TRBJ1-1; d_gene: -; v_gene: TRBV5-1; CDR3nt: TGCGCCAGCAGCTTGGTTAGGGCGATGAACACTGAAGCTTTCTTT; CDR3aa: CASSLVRAMNTEAFF
abundance: many; j_gene: TRBJ1-2; d_gene: -; v_gene: TRBV20-1; CDR3nt: TGCAGTGCTCTTTCCCGGGACTTCTATGGCTACACCTTC; CDR3aa: CSALSRDFYGYTF
abundance: -; j_gene: TRBJ1-5; d_gene: TRBD1; v_gene: TRBV10-2; CDR3nt: TGCGCCAGCAGGGCCGGGACAGGATTTAGTCAGCCCCAGCATTTT; CDR3aa: CASRAGTGFSQPQHF
abundance: -; j_gene: TRBJ1-6; d_gene: TRBD1; v_gene: TRBV2; CDR3nt: TGTGCCAGCAGTTACGGACAGGAGCGCCATAATAATTCACCCCTCCACTTT; CDR3aa: CASSYGQERHNNSPLHF
abundance: -; j_gene: TRBJ1-1; d_gene: -; v_gene: TRBV7-8; CDR3nt: TGTGCCAGCAGCCCTAGGGGCAGGGAAGCTTTCTTT; CDR3aa: CASSPRGREAFF
abundance: -; j_gene: TRBJ2-7; d_gene: -; v_gene: TRBV7-2; CDR3nt: TGCGCCAGCAGCCGCCTCATCAAGTACGAGCAGTACTTC; CDR3aa: CASSRLIKYEQYF
abundance: once; j_gene: TRBJ1-1; d_gene: TRBD1; v_gene: TRBV7-3; CDR3nt: TGTGCCAGCAGCTTAACGACGACAGGGTCGACTGAAGCTTTCTTT; CDR3aa: CASSLTTTGSTEAFF
abundance: few; j_gene: TRBJ2-7; d_gene: TRBD1; v_gene: TRBV11-2; CDR3nt: TGTGCCAGCAGCCCCGGGACAGGGGGCCAACGGGAGTTCTTC; CDR3aa: CASSPGTGGQREFF
abundance: many; j_gene: TRBJ2-3; d_gene: -; v_gene: TRBV25-1; CDR3nt: TGTGCCAGCAGTGAGGGGGATGGAGTTGCAGATACGCAGTATTTT; CDR3aa: CASSEGDGVADTQYF
abundance: -; j_gene: TRBJ2-5; d_gene: -; v_gene: TRBV5-1; CDR3nt: TGCGCCAGCAGCCTGACTGGCGGGGAAGTGACCCAGTACTTC; CDR3aa: CASSLTGGEVTQYF
abundance: few; j_gene: TRBJ1-2; d_gene: TRBD1; v_gene: TRBV28; CDR3nt: TGTGCCAGCAGTACGGGACAGCCCGTGGATGGCTACACCTTC; CDR3aa: CASSTGQPVDGYTF
abundance: -; j_gene: TRBJ1-5; d_gene: -; v_gene: TRBV7-9; CDR3nt: TGTGCCAGCAGCTTACCGGACGTGAGGGCCCACGAGCATTTT; CDR3aa: CASSLPDVRAHEHF
abundance: once; j_gene: TRBJ2-3; d_gene: -; v_gene: TRBV10-3; CDR3nt: TGTGCCATCAGTGAGAACCCCGACGCAGATACGCAGTATTTT; CDR3aa: CAISENPDADTQYF
abundance: -; j_gene: TRBJ2-7; d_gene: TRBD1; v_gene: TRBV6-5; CDR3nt: TGTGCCAGCAGTTTAGGCCGTACGGACAGGGCAGAGCAGTACTTC; CDR3aa: CASSLGRTDRAEQYF
abundance: many; j_gene: TRBJ1-6; d_gene: -; v_gene: TRBV6-5; CDR3nt: TGTGCCAGCAGTTACTCTGGGGGTACCCGTTCACCCCTCCACTTT; CDR3aa: CASSYSGGTRSPLHF
abundance: many; j_gene: TRBJ1-1; d_gene: -; v_gene: TRBV12-3/TRBV12-4; CDR3nt: TGTGCCAGCAGTTCTCTGGGGGGTTCAGGAGCTTTCTTT; CDR3aa: CASSSLGGSGAFF
abundance: many; j_gene: TRBJ1-2; d_gene: -; v_gene: TRBV29-1; CDR3nt: TGCAGCGTTGACCAGGGAGTTAACTATGGCTACACCTTC; CDR3aa: CSVDQGVNYGYTF
abundance: -; j_gene: TRBJ2-5; d_gene: TRBD2; v_gene: TRBV5-4; CDR3nt: TGTGCCAGCAGCGCCGGACTAGCGGGTACCTACCAAGAGACCCAGTACTTC; CDR3aa: CASSAGLAGTYQETQYF
abundance: -; j_gene: TRBJ2-3; d_gene: TRBD1; v_gene: TRBV7-6; CDR3nt: TGTGCCAGCAGCTTTCGACAGGGAATAGATACGCAGTATTTT; CDR3aa: CASSFRQGIDTQYF
abundance: many; j_gene: TRBJ2-2; d_gene: -; v_gene: TRBV13; CDR3nt: TGTGCCAGTCGCACGAACACCGGGGAGCTGTTTTTT; CDR3aa: CASRTNTGELFF
abundance: -; j_gene: TRBJ2-7; d_gene: -; v_gene: TRBV12-3/TRBV12-4; CDR3nt: TGTGCCAGCAGTTTAAGTGCGGGAACCTACGAGCAGTACTTC; CDR3aa: CASSLSAGTYEQYF
abundance: -; j_gene: TRBJ1-2; d_gene: TRBD1; v_gene: TRBV2; CDR3nt: TGTGCCAGCAGTGGGACAGGGGTTGATGGCTACACCTTC; CDR3aa: CASSGTGVDGYTF
abundance: -; j_gene: TRBJ1-6; d_gene: TRBD1; v_gene: TRBV10-3; CDR3nt: TGTGCCATCAGGGGACAGGGGGCCCGTTCACCCCTCCACTTT; CDR3aa: CAIRGQGARSPLHF
abundance: many; j_gene: TRBJ1-2; d_gene: -; v_gene: TRBV19; CDR3nt: TGTGCCAGTAGTGATTACAGGGATGGCTACACCTTC; CDR3aa: CASSDYRDGYTF
abundance: many; j_gene: TRBJ1-1; d_gene: -; v_gene: TRBV24-1; CDR3nt: TGTGCCACTAGTTCGGCATCGAACACTGAAGCTTTCTTT; CDR3aa: CATSSASNTEAFF
abundance: -; j_gene: TRBJ2-7; d_gene: -; v_gene: TRBV11-2; CDR3nt: TGTGCCAGCAGCTTATTCTTTCGGGAGATCTACGAGCAGTACTTC; CDR3aa: CASSLFFREIYEQYF
abundance: -; j_gene: TRBJ1-1; d_gene: -; v_gene: TRBV9; CDR3nt: TGTGCCAGCAGCCCGCAACGGGGTACAATTACTGAAGCTTTCTTT; CDR3aa: CASSPQRGTITEAFF
abundance: many; j_gene: TRBJ1-5; d_gene: TRBD1; v_gene: TRBV2; CDR3nt: TGTGCCAGCGAAGCCGGGACAGGGGAAGATCAGCCCCAGCATTTT; CDR3aa: CASEAGTGEDQPQHF
abundance: many; j_gene: TRBJ2-7; d_gene: -; v_gene: TRBV7-2; CDR3nt: TGTGCCAGCAGCCCTTACGGGGGTGTCTACGAGCAGTACTTC; CDR3aa: CASSPYGGVYEQYF
abundance: -; j_gene: TRBJ2-7; d_gene: -; v_gene: TRBV7-8; CDR3nt: TGTGCCAGCAGTGAAGTCGAGGGGAACCCCTACGAGCAGTACTTC; CDR3aa: CASSEVEGNPYEQYF
abundance: many; j_gene: TRBJ2-5; d_gene: -; v_gene: TRBV10-1; CDR3nt: TGCGCCAGCAGTGAAAGGGGGACCCAAGAGACCCAGTACTTC; CDR3aa: CASSERGTQETQYF
abundance: many; j_gene: TRBJ1-2; d_gene: TRBD1; v_gene: TRBV20-1; CDR3nt: TGCAGTGCTTCGGACAGGGGGTCAGTTTATGGCTACACCTTC; CDR3aa: CSASDRGSVYGYTF
abundance: -; j_gene: TRBJ1-6; d_gene: -; v_gene: TRBV10-3; CDR3nt: TGTGCCATCAGGCCGGCGGGGAAGGGGCCCCGTTCACCCCTCCACTTT; CDR3aa: CAIRPAGKGPRSPLHF
abundance: many; j_gene: TRBJ1-5; d_gene: -; v_gene: TRBV20-1; CDR3nt: TGCAGTGCTAGATCGGGGGTGCCGCCCCAGCATTTT; CDR3aa: CSARSGVPPQHF
abundance: -; j_gene: TRBJ2-1; d_gene: -; v_gene: TRBV7-3; CDR3nt: TGTGCCAGCAGCTTAATCGGGTCGGGCCGTAATGAGCAGTTCTTC; CDR3aa: CASSLIGSGRNEQFF
abundance: -; j_gene: TRBJ2-5; d_gene: TRBD2; v_gene: TRBV6-5; CDR3nt: TGTGCCAGCAGCCCCGGGGGCCTAGCGGGGTTGGAGACCCAGTACTTC; CDR3aa: CASSPGGLAGLETQYF
abundance: -; j_gene: TRBJ1-6; d_gene: TRBD1; v_gene: TRBV7-3; CDR3nt: TGTGCCAGCAGCCGCGGGACAGCTGGGAACTCACCCCTCCACTTT; CDR3aa: CASSRGTAGNSPLHF
abundance: many; j_gene: TRBJ2-5; d_gene: TRBD1; v_gene: TRBV7-2; CDR3nt: TGTGCCAGCAGCTTAGGGACAGGGAACGCCCAGTACTTC; CDR3aa: CASSLGTGNAQYF
abundance: -; j_gene: TRBJ1-1; d_gene: TRBD1; v_gene: TRBV12-3/TRBV12-4; CDR3nt: TGTGCCAGCAGAGGTCAACAGGGGGACACTGAAGCTTTCTTT; CDR3aa: CASRGQQGDTEAFF
abundance: -; j_gene: TRBJ2-2; d_gene: -; v_gene: TRBV2; CDR3nt: TGTGCCAGCAGTGAAGGGTTTCCTAGGACGGTCGGGGGGCTGTTTTTT; CDR3aa: CASSEGFPRTVGGLFF
abundance: few; j_gene: TRBJ1-6; d_gene: -; v_gene: TRBV4-3; CDR3nt: TGCGCCAGCAGGCGCGGACAGCACGATAATTCACCCCTCCACTTT; CDR3aa: CASRRGQHDNSPLHF
abundance: many; j_gene: TRBJ1-1; d_gene: -; v_gene: TRBV7-6; CDR3nt: TGTGCCAGCAGCTCGAGGGGGTGGACTGAAGCTTTCTTT; CDR3aa: CASSSRGWTEAFF
abundance: many; j_gene: TRBJ1-3; d_gene: -; v_gene: TRBV7-2; CDR3nt: TGTGCCAGCAGCGCCCAAGGGGCGGGAGGAAACACCATATATTTT; CDR3aa: CASSAQGAGGNTIYF
abundance: -; j_gene: TRBJ2-7; d_gene: -; v_gene: TRBV7-2; CDR3nt: TGTGCCAGCAGCTCGCGCAACGAGCAGTACTTC; CDR3aa: CASSSRNEQYF
abundance: few; j_gene: TRBJ1-2; d_gene: -; v_gene: TRBV27; CDR3nt: TGTGCCAGCAGTTTTGCCGGCTCTAACTATGGCTACACCTTC; CDR3aa: CASSFAGSNYGYTF
abundance: -; j_gene: TRBJ2-3; d_gene: -; v_gene: TRBV24-1; CDR3nt: TGTGCCACCAGTGATTTTGGGAGAGGAGATACGCAGTATTTT; CDR3aa: CATSDFGRGDTQYF
abundance: few; j_gene: TRBJ1-2; d_gene: TRBD1; v_gene: TRBV20-1; CDR3nt: TGCAGTGCTCAGGGACAGGGGGCGCGGGACTATGGCTACACCTTC; CDR3aa: CSAQGQGARDYGYTF
abundance: -; j_gene: TRBJ1-5; d_gene: -; v_gene: TRBV7-2; CDR3nt: TGTGCCAGCAGTGACTCGTGGGCAGGGCCCACCCTTCCGAATCAGCCCCAGCATTTT; CDR3aa: CASSDSWAGPTLPNQPQHF
abundance: many; j_gene: TRBJ1-2; d_gene: -; v_gene: TRBV5-1; CDR3nt: TGCGCCAGCAGCCCGGTGGACGGAAACTATGGCTACACCTTC; CDR3aa: CASSPVDGNYGYTF
abundance: many; j_gene: TRBJ1-6; d_gene: TRBD1; v_gene: TRBV27; CDR3nt: TGTGCCAGCAGTTTGACAGGGATTGCGGTTCAACCCCTCCACTTT; CDR3aa: CASSLTGIAVQPLHF
abundance: once; j_gene: TRBJ1-2; d_gene: TRBD1; v_gene: TRBV6-5; CDR3nt: TGTGCCACCAGTGAGACAGGGGGTGCTTTCGATGGCTACACCTTC; CDR3aa: CATSETGGAFDGYTF
abundance: many; j_gene: TRBJ1-1; d_gene: -; v_gene: TRBV25-1; CDR3nt: TGTGCCAGCAGTGAAATGAGCAGGACGGAAGCTTTCTTT; CDR3aa: CASSEMSRTEAFF
abundance: many; j_gene: TRBJ2-2; d_gene: -; v_gene: TRBV12-3/TRBV12-4; CDR3nt: TGTGCCAGCAGCCGGGACACAACCGGGGAGCTGTTTTTT; CDR3aa: CASSRDTTGELFF
abundance: many; j_gene: TRBJ1-2; d_gene: TRBD1; v_gene: TRBV12-3/TRBV12-4; CDR3nt: TGTGCCAGCAGGTCACAGGGGAGGGACTATGGCTACACCTTC; CDR3aa: CASRSQGRDYGYTF
abundance: many; j_gene: TRBJ2-7; d_gene: TRBD2; v_gene: TRBV7-8; CDR3nt: TGTGCCAGCAGCTTAGTGGGGCTAGCGGGAGGGCCTGGCTACGAGCAGTACTTC; CDR3aa: CASSLVGLAGGPGYEQYF
abundance: -; j_gene: TRBJ1-1; d_gene: -; v_gene: TRBV5-1; CDR3nt: TGCGCCAGCAGCCAAGATAGGGGGGGAATCGGGAACACTGAAGCTTTCTTT; CDR3aa: CASSQDRGGIGNTEAFF
abundance: -; j_gene: TRBJ1-4; d_gene: TRBD1; v_gene: TRBV2; CDR3nt: TGTGCCCTAGGAGGGACAGTTAATGAAAAACTGTTTTTT; CDR3aa: CALGGTVNEKLFF
abundance: once; j_gene: TRBJ2-5; d_gene: -; v_gene: TRBV24-1; CDR3nt: TGTGCCACCAGTGACAACACAGGGACCCAGTACTTC; CDR3aa: CATSDNTGTQYF
abundance: -; j_gene: TRBJ2-7; d_gene: -; v_gene: TRBV2; CDR3nt: TGTGCCAGCTGCTTCGACTATGGTGAGCAGTACTTC; CDR3aa: CASCFDYGEQYF